These 14 T cell receptor beta chains originate from one sample sequenced in a study of T cell responses to AZD1222 COVID-19 vaccine. Measured with immunoSEQ multiplex PCR; TCRdb has only the in-frame clones, and not every one. This repertoire shows about 130,000 clones, about nine tenths found once; its top ten account for around 1.1%. The source was peripheral blood, collected 28 days after the second AZD1222 dose. These receptor sequences come from an adult who received the AZD1222 COVID-19 vaccine.

The rearrangement links TRBV27 to TRBJ1-5; D is unresolved. The germline V gene encodes CDR1 MNHEY and CDR2 SMNVEV (reference sequence). The CDR3 runs to 16 residues. Trimming removed 4 bases from V and 0 bases from J, with 13 bases in between. The CDR3, as DNA: TGTGCCAGCAGTTCGCGGGGTCCAAATAGCAATCAGCCCCAGCATTTT. It codes for CASSSRGPNSNQPQHF.

This chain uses TRBV6-2 or TRBV6-3 with TRBJ2-7; 8 bases align to TRBD1. V dropped 2 bases and J dropped 0; count of bases not matched to a gene: 3. The CDR3 runs 15 residues. Germline-derived CDR1 and CDR2 are MNHEY and SVGEGT. DNA for the CDR3: TGTGCCAGCAGTTACGGGACAGGTGGCTCCTACGAGCAGTACTTC. Its protein product is CASSYGTGGSYEQYF.

The rearrangement links TRBV15 to TRBJ2-5, with a weak D call TRBD2 (5 bases). V was pared by 1 base and J by 5 bases, with 20 bases between. The CDR3 is 17 amino acids. CDR1 and CDR2 from the germline V gene are LNHNV and YYDKDF (reference sequence). This CDR3 reads CATSRGGSEGVPETQYF. The CDR3, as DNA: TGTGCCACCAGCAGAGGGGGATCTGAGGGCGTCCCGGAGACCCAGTACTTC.

The chain is built from TRBV6-5 and TRBJ1-6; the D is unclear. The V gene's germline CDR1 is MNHEY and CDR2 SVGAGI. With 5 bases removed from V and 4 bases from J, the gap between germline ends came to 12 bases. The CDR3 totals 15 residues. CDR3 residues: CASSPDLGYNSPLHF. In nucleotides, the CDR3 is TGTGCCAGCAGTCCGGACCTGGGGTATAATTCACCCCTCCACTTT.

The chain recombines TRBV5-1 with TRBJ2-3; 12 bases are shared with TRBD2. V shed 4 bases and J 1 base; nucleotides not matched to a gene: 10. The CDR3 spans 18 residues. In germline, CDR1 is SGHRS, CDR2 YFSETQ. The CDR3, as DNA: TGCGCCAGCAGCCCGACTAGCGGGAGCTTTCGGGGCACAGATACGCAGTATTTT. This encodes CASSPTSGSFRGTDTQYF.

The V and J genes are TRBV5-1 and TRBJ1-2; TRBD1 agrees at 11 bases. After removal of 3 bases from V and 7 bases from J, the junction contained 2 bases not matched to a gene. Germline loops: CDR1 SGHRS, CDR2 YFSETQ. This CDR3 is 13 amino acids long. CDR3 DNA: TGCGCCAGCAGCTCCGGGACAGGGGGTGGCTACACCTTC. Translation: CASSSGTGGGYTF.

The chain joins TRBV5-1 to TRBJ2-1, with 8 bases matching TRBD2. Germline CDR1 SGHRS, CDR2 YFSETQ. After removal of 0 bases from V and 5 bases from J, the junction contained 4 bases not matched to a gene. The CDR3 sequence is 15 residues long. The CDR3 sequence: CASSLEAGVHNEQFF. The CDR3 nucleotides are TGCGCCAGCAGCTTGGAAGCGGGGGTTCACAATGAGCAGTTCTTC.

The chain employs TRBV6-2 or TRBV6-3 and TRBJ2-7; 9 bases match TRBD2. The V and J ends lost 2 bases and 1 base, in that order; junction bases with no gene match: 9. This CDR3 contains 17 residues. Germline V gene lookup returns CDR1 MNHEY and CDR2 SVGEGT. The CDR3 region has the DNA TGTGCCAGCAGTTACCCGGAACTAGCGGGCCAATCCTACGAGCAGTACTTC. Translation: CASSYPELAGQSYEQYF.

CDR3 nucleotide sequence: TGTGCCAGTAGTGTCCTCCTTTTTGAGACCCAGTACTTC. This sequence encodes CASSVLLFETQYF. The V call is TRBV19, the J call TRBJ2-5; D unresolved. V lost 5 bases and J lost 5, with 12 bases in between. Germline CDR1 and CDR2: LNHDA and SQIVND (reference sequence). The CDR3 contains 13 residues.

The chain uses TRBV7-6 and TRBJ2-1; TRBD1 agrees at 7 bases. The CDR3 covers 15 residues. Germline CDR1 and CDR2: SGHVS and FNYEAQ. The trim removed 5 bases at V and 2 bases at J, leaving 6 bases unmatched. The CDR3 region is CASSHGGQAYNEQFF. CDR3 sequence (DNA): TGTGCCAGCAGCCACGGCGGACAGGCCTACAATGAGCAGTTCTTC. Together with reference TRBV7-6 and TRBJ2-1, the CDR3 gives the full variable domain: GAGVSQSPRYKVTKRGQDVALRCDPISGHVSLYWYRQALGQGPEFLTYFNYEAQQDKSGLPNDRFSAERPEGSISTLTIQRTEQRDSAMYRCASSHGGQAYNEQFFGPGTRLTVL.

The chain recombines TRBV15 with TRBJ2-7, with 7 bases matching TRBD1. Per the germline V gene, CDR1 is LNHNV and CDR2 is YYDKDF (reference sequence). CDR3 length equals 16 residues. Trimming took 1 base from V and 2 from J; bases not matched to a gene: 8. The CDR3 loop reads CATSRAIMTGPYEQYF. Here the CDR3 DNA reads TGTGCCACCAGCAGAGCCATTATGACAGGGCCCTACGAGCAGTACTTC.

V usage is TRBV9 and J usage is TRBJ2-2, with 8 bases that match TRBD2. V was pared by 2 bases and J by 2 bases, with 8 bases of the junction left unmatched. The CDR3 runs to 17 residues. Germline CDR1 is SGDLS and CDR2 is YYNGEE. This CDR3 reads CASSVRGLGENTGELFF. CDR3 DNA: TGTGCCAGCAGCGTGCGGGGACTAGGAGAAAACACCGGGGAGCTGTTTTTT.

In the case of this clone: An end of the junction does not agree with germline; a read error may underlie this. The chain couples TRBV6-1 to TRBJ2-5, with 8 positions matching TRBD2. Per germline, CDR1 MNHNS and CDR2 SASEGT. This CDR3 comprises 13 residues. Here the CDR3 DNA reads TGTGCCAGCAGTAAAGCGGGAGAAGAGACCCAGTACTTC. Translation: CASSKAGEETQYF.

This clone has just one count. This chain connects TRBV2 to TRBJ2-3; D might be TRBD2 (6 bases). The germline V gene encodes CDR1 SNHLY and CDR2 FYNNEI. This CDR3 spans 15 amino acids. Trimming removed 3 bases at V and 0 bases at J, with 10 bases between. The CDR3 DNA follows: TGTGCCAGCAGTGAGGACGGGAGAAGCACAGATACGCAGTATTTT. Protein: CASSEDGRSTDTQYF.